The 29 T cell receptor beta chains reported below all come from one sample, sequenced in a study of T cell responses to AZD1222 COVID-19 vaccine. Profiling relied on immunoSEQ multiplex PCR, and the TCRdb table lists in-frame clones only, not all of them. The sample records some 79,000 clones, roughly 88% being singletons. The source was peripheral blood, collected 28 days after the second AZD1222 dose. These receptors originate from an adult who received the AZD1222 COVID-19 vaccine.

This chain links TRBV28 with TRBJ2-5; 10 nucleotides match TRBD1. Losses at the gene ends were 4 bases for V and 5 bases for J; bases not matched to a gene: 7. CDR1 is MDHEN and CDR2 is SYDVKM in the germline V gene. There are 15 residues in the CDR3. The chain's CDR3 is CASSSVTGGSETQYF. DNA of the CDR3: TGTGCCAGCAGTTCAGTGACAGGGGGCTCGGAGACCCAGTACTTC.

This clone was found once. CDR3 sequence: CASSPEAGWETQYF. The CDR3 DNA sequence: TGTGCCAGCTCACCCGAGGCAGGGTGGGAGACCCAGTACTTC. The V call is TRBV5-8, the J call TRBJ2-5, with D perhaps TRBD1 (5 bases). The CDR3 length is 14 residues. The germline CDR1 and CDR2 sequences are SGHTS and YDEGEE. V was clipped by 7 bases and J by 5 bases, with 18 bases between them.

This clone has more than one count but fewer than ten. The rearrangement links TRBV5-1 to TRBJ1-4; perhaps TRBD1 as D (6 bases). V lost 0 bases and J lost 5, with 14 bases in between. Germline CDR1 reads SGHRS; CDR2 reads YFSETQ. The length of the CDR3 is 16 residues. The CDR3 DNA sequence: TGCGCCAGCAGCTTGGAGATTGGAGGACAGAATGAAAAACTGTTTTTT. Protein: CASSLEIGGQNEKLFF.

This clone was detected once. The chain uses TRBV19 and TRBJ1-5; 8 bases are shared with TRBD1. The CDR3 totals 16 residues. CDR1 is LNHDA and CDR2 is SQIVND in the germline V gene (reference sequence). V lost 4 bases to trimming and J lost 4 bases; unmatched junction nucleotides: 9. CDR3 protein: CASSRSGTGKNQPQHF. In DNA form, the CDR3 reads TGTGCCAGTAGTAGGTCCGGGACAGGAAAAAATCAGCCCCAGCATTTT.

Written as DNA, the CDR3 is TGTGCCATCCAAGGTAGGAACACTGAAGCTTTCTTT. Its protein is CAIQGRNTEAFF. This chain links TRBV10-3 with TRBJ1-1; D remains ambiguous. The V gene lost 8 bases and the J gene lost 1 base, with 8 bases spanning the gap. There are 12 residues in the CDR3. Looked up from germline, CDR1 is ENHRY and CDR2 is SYGVKD.

The J gene is TRBJ1-4, the V gene TRBV6-6; 7 bases match TRBD1. This CDR3 has 13 amino acids. With 7 bases clipped from V and 4 bases from J, the junction kept 3 bases outside the gene matches. Per the germline V gene, CDR1 is MNHNY and CDR2 is SVGAGI (reference sequence). The CDR3 DNA reads as TGTGCCAGCAAGGACAGGTTTAATGAAAAACTGTTTTTT. It codes for CASKDRFNEKLFF.

The CDR3 loop reads CASRAEGRDYGYTF. Here the CDR3 DNA reads TGTGCCAGCAGAGCCGAAGGGAGGGACTATGGCTACACCTTC. V and J are TRBV28 and TRBJ1-2, with no clear D. Trimming stripped 6 bases from V and 3 bases from J, with 14 bases between. CDR1 MDHEN and CDR2 SYDVKM come from the germline V gene. This CDR3 comprises 14 residues.

By sample share, this clone is medium-sized. The chain uses TRBV7-3 and TRBJ1-5; D is possibly TRBD1 (6 bases). Looked up from germline, CDR1 is SGHTA and CDR2 is FQGTGA. The CDR3 covers 13 residues. V dropped 1 base and J dropped 5 bases, with 6 bases sitting between them. CDR3 in amino acids: CASSLNRDQPQHF. The CDR3 DNA is TGTGCCAGCAGCTTAAACAGGGATCAGCCCCAGCATTTT.

The chain is built from TRBV6-5 and TRBJ1-1, with D perhaps TRBD1 (6 bases). The V end lost 0 bases, the J end lost 7 bases, and 9 bases lay between the germline ends. CDR3 length: 13 amino acids. Germline V gene data show CDR1 as MNHEY and CDR2 as SVGAGI. The CDR3 sequence is CASSYSQGFEAFF. The CDR3 region has the DNA TGTGCCAGCAGTTACTCCCAGGGGTTTGAAGCTTTCTTT.

The chain combines TRBV6-5 with TRBJ2-1; D might be TRBD2 (6 bases). The CDR3 contains 14 residues. The V gene lost 4 bases and the J gene lost 3 bases, with 10 bases spanning the gap. Per germline, CDR1 MNHEY and CDR2 SVGAGI. This CDR3 is CASSFGTLYNEQFF. CDR3 nucleotide sequence: TGTGCCAGCAGTTTCGGGACTCTCTACAATGAGCAGTTCTTC.

In DNA, the CDR3 is TGTGCCAGCAGCTTGAATCAGCCCCAGCATTTT. Amino acid sequence: CASSLNQPQHF. This chain joins TRBV12-1 and TRBJ1-5. TRBV12-1 constitutes a pseudogene. This CDR3 is built from 11 residues.

The V call is TRBV28, the J call TRBJ1-4; D call uncertain. V was cut by 6 bases and J by 7 bases, with 18 bases left in between. Germline V gene sequence: CDR1 MDHEN, CDR2 SYDVKM. The CDR3 runs to 15 residues. This chain's CDR3 is CASSRDTPGAEKLFF. CDR3 DNA sequence: TGTGCCAGCAGCCGAGACACCCCCGGTGCTGAAAAACTGTTTTTT.

The J gene is TRBJ2-4, the V gene TRBV2, with D tentatively TRBD2 (5 bases). V was shortened by 6 bases and J by 9 bases, with 18 bases between the two germline ends. Germline CDR1 and CDR2: SNHLY and FYNNEI. This CDR3 region has 14 residues. The CDR3 sequence is CASSEGSGTGIQYF. As DNA, the CDR3 is TGTGCCAGCAGCGAGGGAAGCGGTACCGGCATTCAGTACTTC.

The chain has TRBV7-5 and TRBJ1-1. TRBV7-5 counts as a pseudogene. The CDR3 runs 12 residues. The CDR3 here is CARSLTPTEAFF. The CDR3 DNA follows: TGTGCCAGAAGCTTAACCCCGACTGAAGCTTTCTTT.

The V and J genes are TRBV6-6 and TRBJ2-6; D may match TRBD1 or TRBD2 (5 bases each). In germline, CDR1 is MNHNY, CDR2 SVGAGI (reference sequence). Trimming cost V 8 bases and J 0 bases, with 11 bases left between them. The CDR3 has 15 residues. The CDR3 region is CASGTRPSGANVLTF. CDR3 nucleotides: TGTGCCAGCGGGACGCGCCCCTCTGGGGCCAACGTCCTGACTTTC.

The chain combines TRBV19 with TRBJ1-5; D is uncertain. Trimming pared 3 bases from V and 7 bases from J, leaving 10 bases between. Germline V lookup: CDR1 LNHDA, CDR2 SQIVND (reference sequence). The CDR3 is 13 residues long. This CDR3 reads CASSIIQSQPQHF. CDR3 sequence (DNA): TGTGCCAGTAGTATTATACAGAGCCAGCCCCAGCATTTT. The complete variable domain, with remaining parts taken from reference TRBV19 and TRBJ1-5, reads DGGITQSPKYLFRKEGQNVTLSCEQNLNHDAMYWYRQDPGQGLRLIYYSQIVNDFQKGDIAEGYSVSREKKESFPLTVTSAQKNPTAFYLCASSIIQSQPQHFGDGTRLSIL.

The chain couples TRBV19 to TRBJ2-1, with 7 positions matching TRBD1. Germline CDR1 and CDR2: LNHDA and SQIVND (reference sequence). The CDR3 loop spans 11 amino acids. Trimming cost V 8 bases and J 8 bases; bases outside gene matches: 3. This chain's CDR3 is CASRQGYEQFF. DNA of the CDR3: TGTGCCAGTCGACAGGGCTATGAGCAGTTCTTC.

CDR3 protein: CASSQEFASGYTF. The DNA of the CDR3 is TGTGCCAGCAGCCAAGAGTTCGCGAGTGGCTACACCTTC. This sequence joins TRBV3-1 (or the pseudogene TRBV3-2) and TRBJ1-2; D unresolved. V was pared by 0 bases and J by 7 bases, with 9 bases between. CDR3 length: 13 residues. Germline lookup yields CDR1 LGHDT and CDR2 YNNKEL (reference sequence).

The chain combines TRBV27 with TRBJ2-1; 7 bases map to TRBD1. CDR1 MNHEY and CDR2 SMNVEV come from the germline V gene (reference sequence). The CDR3 is 21 amino acids. The trim removed 3 bases at V and 5 bases at J, leaving 25 bases unmatched. DNA for the CDR3: TGTGCCAGCAGTTTTCGGAATTTTGACCCTAATCGACAGGGCGCGGACAATGAGCAGTTCTTC. This encodes CASSFRNFDPNRQGADNEQFF.

The chain joins TRBV6-1 to TRBJ2-5, with 7 bases identical to TRBD1. Germline CDR1 MNHNS, CDR2 SASEGT. Trimming cost V 0 bases and J 7 bases; bases outside gene matches: 2. This CDR3 has 13 residues. The CDR3 here is CASSEADRLTQYF. The CDR3 region has the DNA TGTGCCAGCAGTGAAGCGGACAGGTTGACCCAGTACTTC.

The chain employs TRBV27 and TRBJ2-7; D possibly matches TRBD1 or TRBD2 (5 bases each). Germline-derived CDR1 and CDR2 are MNHEY and SMNVEV (reference sequence). Trimming removed 0 bases at V and 3 bases at J, with 9 bases between. This CDR3 spans 14 amino acids. CDR3 DNA: TGTGCCAGCAGTTTATCCCCAGGGAGCTACGAGCAGTACTTC. Translating gives CASSLSPGSYEQYF.

The chain employs TRBV28 and TRBJ1-1; tentative D call: TRBD1 (5 bases). Germline loops: CDR1 MDHEN, CDR2 SYDVKM. This CDR3 is built from 13 residues. Trimming shortened V by 6 bases and J by 5 bases, and 13 bases separated the two germline ends. CDR3: CASSYQGGTEAFF. The CDR3 region has the DNA TGTGCCAGCAGCTATCAGGGAGGGACTGAAGCTTTCTTT.

The chain recombines TRBV19 with TRBJ2-5, with D perhaps given as TRBD1 or TRBD2 (6 bases each). Trimming cost V 3 bases and J 5 bases, with 16 bases left between them. The CDR3 has 15 residues. Germline CDR1 LNHDA, CDR2 SQIVND (reference sequence). The DNA of the CDR3 is TGTGCCAGTAGTATGTCTCCGGGGGCAGGGGAGACCCAGTACTTC. This codes for CASSMSPGAGETQYF.

The CDR3 nucleotides read TGTGCCACCAGCAGAGATCTGGCCTACGAGCAGTACTTC. Residues: CATSRDLAYEQYF. V usage is TRBV15 and J usage is TRBJ2-7; D not resolved. Germline CDR1 is LNHNV and CDR2 is YYDKDF (reference sequence). There are 13 residues in the CDR3. Between the trimmed V and J ends, which lost 0 bases and 2 bases, there was a span of 5 bases.

The V gene is TRBV25-1, the J gene TRBJ1-2; D gene uncertain. The length of the CDR3 is 16 residues. Germline V CDR1 and CDR2: MGHDK, SYGVNS. The V gene lost 1 base and the J gene lost 4 bases, with 16 bases spanning the gap. The CDR3 is CASSEFAGDSLYGYTF. The CDR3 DNA reads TGTGCCAGCAGTGAATTTGCGGGAGATTCACTCTATGGCTACACCTTC.

The rearrangement joins TRBV19 to TRBJ1-5; D possibly corresponds to TRBD1 (6 bases). The CDR3 has 19 residues. The germline V gene encodes CDR1 LNHDA and CDR2 SQIVND (reference sequence). V lost 0 bases to trimming and J lost 2 bases, with 20 bases between them. The CDR3 bases are TGTGCCAGTAGTATAGAGGTAGGAGGGACACCTTGGGGCAATCAGCCCCAGCATTTT. It specifies CASSIEVGGTPWGNQPQHF.

The J gene is TRBJ2-4, the V gene TRBV4-3; D gene uncertain. With 0 bases removed from V and 0 bases from J, the gap between germline ends came to 6 bases. The CDR3 is 15 amino acids. Germline CDR1 and CDR2: LGHNA and YSLEER. CDR3 residues: CASSQEPVAKNIQYF. CDR3 bases: TGCGCCAGCAGCCAAGAGCCAGTAGCCAAAAACATTCAGTACTTC.

The V call is TRBV25-1, the J call TRBJ2-1, with 10 nucleotides matching TRBD2. V lost 1 base and J lost 10; bases outside the gene matches: 10. From germline, CDR1 is MGHDK and CDR2 SYGVNS. CDR3 length equals 16 residues. Written as DNA, the CDR3 is TGTGCCAGCAGTGAATGGGGCGGACTAGCGGCTCGCGAGCAGTTCTTC. Translated, it gives CASSEWGGLAAREQFF.

This chain links TRBV29-1 with TRBJ1-2, with 10 bases lining up with TRBD1. CDR1 SQVTM and CDR2 ANQGSEA come from the germline V gene. Trimming removed 4 bases from V and 5 bases from J; junction bases left unmatched: 4. The CDR3 contains 13 residues. The CDR3 loop is CSVGQGANYGYTF. The DNA of the CDR3 is TGCAGCGTTGGACAGGGGGCAAATTATGGCTACACCTTC.